The text below deals with one T cell receptor (beta chain). Its matching antigen is unknown. Compared with germline, one end of the junction differs, possibly owing to a read error. This sample is part of a study of beta chain features in type 1 diabetes. Study-wide points: Significant though moderate, a shortening of TCRB CDR3s appeared in all four CD4+ subsets of Type 1 diabetes patients. Cells carrying high TCR expression could end up over-represented when cDNA is sequenced.

The CDR3 covers 14 residues. Germline CDR1 is SEHNR and CDR2 is FQNEAQ (reference sequence). Every isolated RNA sample was fully reverse transcribed, so sequencing captured expressed TCRB transcripts. Data came from immunoSEQ multiplex PCR; TCRdb stores just in-frame clones and leaves some out. Here the sample spans 100,000 to 150,000 clones, roughly 17% being singletons. Sequenced: central memory CD4+ T cells from blood. The receptor's source is a man aged 18 to 29 with type 1 diabetes. The chain joins TRBV7-9 to TRBJ1-2, with 10 nucleotides matching TRBD1. The CDR3 DNA is TGTGCCAGTACAGTCCGGGACAGGGGATATGACTACACCTTC. Translated: CASTVRDRGYDYTF.